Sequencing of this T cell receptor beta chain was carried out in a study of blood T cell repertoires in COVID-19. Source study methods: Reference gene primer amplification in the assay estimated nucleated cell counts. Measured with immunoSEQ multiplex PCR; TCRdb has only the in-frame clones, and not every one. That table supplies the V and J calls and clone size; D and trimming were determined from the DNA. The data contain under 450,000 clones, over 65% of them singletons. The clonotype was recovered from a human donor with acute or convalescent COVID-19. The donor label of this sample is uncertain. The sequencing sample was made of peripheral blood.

The CDR3 DNA is TGTGCCAGCAGTCCGGGACAGGGTTTTCGGGAAAAACTGTTTTTT. Its protein is CASSPGQGFREKLFF. V usage is TRBV28 and J usage is TRBJ1-4; TRBD1 agrees at 9 bases. CDR1 and CDR2 from the germline V gene are MDHEN and SYDVKM. V was clipped by 5 bases and J by 8 bases; unmatched bases: 9. The CDR3 covers 15 residues.